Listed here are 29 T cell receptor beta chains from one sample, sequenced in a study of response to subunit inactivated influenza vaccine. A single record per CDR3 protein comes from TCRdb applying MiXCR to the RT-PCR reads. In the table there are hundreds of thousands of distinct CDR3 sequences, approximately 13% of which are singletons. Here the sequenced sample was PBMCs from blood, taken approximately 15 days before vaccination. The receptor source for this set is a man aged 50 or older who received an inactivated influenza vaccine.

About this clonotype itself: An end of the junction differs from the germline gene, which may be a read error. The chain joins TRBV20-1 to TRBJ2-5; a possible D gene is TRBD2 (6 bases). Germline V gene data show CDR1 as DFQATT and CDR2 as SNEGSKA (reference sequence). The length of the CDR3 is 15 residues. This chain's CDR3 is CSANEGSSAKETRYF. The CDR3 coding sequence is TGCAGTGCTAACGAGGGGTCTAGCGCGAAAGAGACCCGGTACTTC.

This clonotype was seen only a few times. CDR3 DNA sequence: TGTGCCAGCAGCCAAGATCCCGTCGGGCGGGAGACCCAGTACTTC. It translates to CASSQDPVGRETQYF. The chain joins TRBV4-2 to TRBJ2-5; no firm D call. CDR3 length: 15 amino acids. CDR1 is LGHNA, CDR2 YNFKEQ, per germline. Trimming cost V 0 bases and J 5 bases, with 13 bases left between them.

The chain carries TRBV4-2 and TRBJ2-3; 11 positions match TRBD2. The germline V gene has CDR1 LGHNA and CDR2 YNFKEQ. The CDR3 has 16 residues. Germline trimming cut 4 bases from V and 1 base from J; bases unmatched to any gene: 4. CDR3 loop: CASSRSGGGRTDTQYF. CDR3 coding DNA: TGTGCCAGCAGCCGTAGCGGGGGGGGCCGCACAGATACGCAGTATTTT.

The CDR3 is CASSLLTLQETQYF. The CDR3 DNA reads as TGTGCCAGCAGCTTATTAACCCTCCAAGAGACCCAGTACTTC. This chain connects TRBV7-9 to TRBJ2-5; D unclear. The V gene lost 2 bases and the J gene lost 1 base, with 8 bases spanning the gap. Germline V lookup: CDR1 SEHNR, CDR2 FQNEAQ (reference sequence). The CDR3 consists of 14 residues.

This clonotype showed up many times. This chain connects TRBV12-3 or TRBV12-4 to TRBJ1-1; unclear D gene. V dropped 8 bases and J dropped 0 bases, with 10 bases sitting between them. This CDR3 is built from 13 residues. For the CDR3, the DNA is TGTGCCAGCGTCATTCGAATGAACACTGAAGCTTTCTTT. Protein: CASVIRMNTEAFF.

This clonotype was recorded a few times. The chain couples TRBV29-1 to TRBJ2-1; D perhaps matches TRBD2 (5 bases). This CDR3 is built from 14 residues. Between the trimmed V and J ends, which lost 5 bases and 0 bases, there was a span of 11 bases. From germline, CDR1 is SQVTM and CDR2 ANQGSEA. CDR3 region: CSVTGSRSYNEQFF. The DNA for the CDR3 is TGCAGCGTTACGGGATCTCGCTCCTACAATGAGCAGTTCTTC.

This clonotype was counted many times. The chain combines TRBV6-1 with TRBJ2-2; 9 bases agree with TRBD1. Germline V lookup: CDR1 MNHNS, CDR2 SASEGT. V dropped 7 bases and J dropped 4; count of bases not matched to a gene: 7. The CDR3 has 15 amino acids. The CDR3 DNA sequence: TGTGCCAGCACGACCCGGGACAGGGTCACCGGGGAGCTGTTTTTT. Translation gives CASTTRDRVTGELFF.

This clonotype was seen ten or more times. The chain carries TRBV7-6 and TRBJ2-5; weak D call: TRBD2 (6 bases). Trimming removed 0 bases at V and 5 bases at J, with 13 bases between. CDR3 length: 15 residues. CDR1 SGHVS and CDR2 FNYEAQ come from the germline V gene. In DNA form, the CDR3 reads TGTGCCAGCAGCTTAGCGCCGGGGGTGGGGGAGACCCAGTACTTC. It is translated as CASSLAPGVGETQYF.

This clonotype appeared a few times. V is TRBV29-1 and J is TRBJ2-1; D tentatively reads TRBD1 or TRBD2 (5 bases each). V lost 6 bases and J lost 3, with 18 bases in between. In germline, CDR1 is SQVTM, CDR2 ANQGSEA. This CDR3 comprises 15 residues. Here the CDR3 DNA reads TGCAGCGTAGGATCCTGGGGGATTGACTACAATGAGCAGTTCTTC. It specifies CSVGSWGIDYNEQFF.

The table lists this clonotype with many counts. The CDR3 region has the DNA TGTGCCAGCAGCCCGAGGGGACTCTTACGCAGGGAGCAGTACTTC. It is translated as CASSPRGLLRREQYF. The V call is TRBV7-4, the J call TRBJ2-7; weak D call: TRBD2 (6 bases). CDR1 SGHVT and CDR2 SQSDAQ come from the germline V gene. V dropped 5 bases and J dropped 7 bases, with 21 bases sitting between them. The CDR3 is made up of 15 amino acids.

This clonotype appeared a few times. CDR3 residues: CASSPGDRDIDTQYF. CDR3 coding DNA: TGTGCCAGCAGCCCGGGGGACAGGGATATAGATACGCAGTATTTT. This chain connects TRBV11-3 to TRBJ2-3; 9 bases align to TRBD1. V lost 5 bases to trimming and J lost 5 bases; unmatched junction nucleotides: 8. The germline gives CDR1 SGHNT, CDR2 YENEEA. This CDR3 is built from 15 residues.

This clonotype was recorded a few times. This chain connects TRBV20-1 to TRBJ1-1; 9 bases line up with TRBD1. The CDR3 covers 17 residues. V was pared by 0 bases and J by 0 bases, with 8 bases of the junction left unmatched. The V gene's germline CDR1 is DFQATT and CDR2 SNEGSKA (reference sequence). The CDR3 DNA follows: TGCAGTGCTAGAGACGGGAGGACAGGGGCTATGAACACTGAAGCTTTCTTT. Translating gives CSARDGRTGAMNTEAFF.

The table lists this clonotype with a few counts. CDR3 bases: TGTGCCAGCAGTTTTCCAGGTCATAGGAACTCCTACGAGCAGTACTTC. Its protein is CASSFPGHRNSYEQYF. This sequence joins TRBV28 and TRBJ2-7; unclear D gene. The length of the CDR3 is 16 residues. CDR1 and CDR2 (germline): MDHEN, SYDVKM. V lost 3 bases to trimming and J lost 0 bases, with 15 bases between them.

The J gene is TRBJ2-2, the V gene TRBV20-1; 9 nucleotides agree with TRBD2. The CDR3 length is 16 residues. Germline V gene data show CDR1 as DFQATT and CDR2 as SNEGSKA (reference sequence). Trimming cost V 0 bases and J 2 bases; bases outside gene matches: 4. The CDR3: CSARDVSGRNTGELFF. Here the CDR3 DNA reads TGCAGTGCTAGAGATGTTAGCGGGAGAAACACCGGGGAGCTGTTTTTT.

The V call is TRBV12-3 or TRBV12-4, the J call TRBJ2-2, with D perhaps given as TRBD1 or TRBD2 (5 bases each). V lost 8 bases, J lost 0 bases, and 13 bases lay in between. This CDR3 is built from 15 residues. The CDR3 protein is CASSMGTANTGELFF. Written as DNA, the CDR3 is TGTGCCAGCTCAATGGGGACCGCGAACACCGGGGAGCTGTTTTTT.

The CDR3 DNA is TGTGCCAGCAGTTTAATTGCAGGGGCCCACTATGGCTACACCTTC. Amino acid sequence: CASSLIAGAHYGYTF. The V gene is TRBV28, the J gene TRBJ1-2, with D perhaps matching TRBD1 (6 bases). This CDR3 comprises 15 residues. Trimming took off 2 bases at V and 3 bases at J, with 13 bases between the two ends. CDR1 and CDR2 (germline): MDHEN, SYDVKM.

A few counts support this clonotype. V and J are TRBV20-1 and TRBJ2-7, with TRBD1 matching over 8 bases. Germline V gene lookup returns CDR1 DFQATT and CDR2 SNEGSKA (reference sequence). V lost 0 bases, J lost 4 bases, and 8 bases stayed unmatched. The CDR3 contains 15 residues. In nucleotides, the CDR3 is TGCAGTGCTAGAGACCCAGGGGGCAGGAGGTACGAGCAGTACTTC. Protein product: CSARDPGGRRYEQYF.

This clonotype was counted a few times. This chain's CDR3 is CASSFTMGSIQYF. The CDR3 DNA reads TGTGCCAGCAGTTTCACTATGGGTTCCATTCAGTACTTC. The chain recombines TRBV12-3 or TRBV12-4 with TRBJ2-4; D not resolved. This CDR3 has 13 amino acids. The ends were cut back, 3 bases at V and 9 bases at J, with 12 bases in the middle.

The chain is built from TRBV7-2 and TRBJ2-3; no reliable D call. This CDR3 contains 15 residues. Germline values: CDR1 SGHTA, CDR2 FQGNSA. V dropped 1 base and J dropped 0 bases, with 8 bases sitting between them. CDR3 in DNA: TGTGCCAGCAGCTTAGTGGGCTATAGCACAGATACGCAGTATTTT. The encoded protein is CASSLVGYSTDTQYF.

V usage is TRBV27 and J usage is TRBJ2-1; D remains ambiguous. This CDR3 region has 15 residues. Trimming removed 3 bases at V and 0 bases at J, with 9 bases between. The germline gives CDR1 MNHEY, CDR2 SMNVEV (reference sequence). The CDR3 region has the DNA TGTGCCAGCAGTTTTTTGGAGCGCTCCTACAATGAGCAGTTCTTC. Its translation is CASSFLERSYNEQFF.

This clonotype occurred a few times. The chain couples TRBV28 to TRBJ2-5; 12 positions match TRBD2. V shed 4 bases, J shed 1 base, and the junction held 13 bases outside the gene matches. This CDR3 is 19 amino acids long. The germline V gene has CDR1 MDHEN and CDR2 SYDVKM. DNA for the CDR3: TGTGCCAGCAGTTCCTATGGACTAGCGGGAATTAATCCCCAAGAGACCCAGTACTTC. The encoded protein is CASSSYGLAGINPQETQYF.

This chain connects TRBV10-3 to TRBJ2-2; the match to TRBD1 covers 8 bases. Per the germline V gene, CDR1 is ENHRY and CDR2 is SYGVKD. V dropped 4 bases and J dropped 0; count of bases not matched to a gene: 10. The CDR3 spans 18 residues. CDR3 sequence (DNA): TGTGCCATCAGTGGGGAGACAGGGGACAACCCGAACACCGGGGAGCTGTTTTTT. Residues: CAISGETGDNPNTGELFF.

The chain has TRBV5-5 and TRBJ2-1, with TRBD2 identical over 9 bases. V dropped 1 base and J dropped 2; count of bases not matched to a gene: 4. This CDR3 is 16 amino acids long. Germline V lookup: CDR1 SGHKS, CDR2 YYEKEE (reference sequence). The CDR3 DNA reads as TGTGCCAGCAGCTTGTCCTTAGCGGGAGCCTACAATGAGCAGTTCTTC. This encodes CASSLSLAGAYNEQFF. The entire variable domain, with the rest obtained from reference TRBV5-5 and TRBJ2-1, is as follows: DAGVTQSPTHLIKTRGQQVTLRCSPISGHKSVSWYQQVLGQGPQFIFQYYEKEERGRGNFPDRFSARQFPNYSSELNVNALLLGDSALYLCASSLSLAGAYNEQFFGPGTRLTVL.

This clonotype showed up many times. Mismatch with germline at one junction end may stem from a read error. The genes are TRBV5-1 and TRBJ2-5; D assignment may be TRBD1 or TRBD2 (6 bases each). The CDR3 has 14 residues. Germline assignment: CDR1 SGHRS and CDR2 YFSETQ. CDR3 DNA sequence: TGTGCCAGCAGCTTAGTCGGGGGCTCGGAGACCCAGTACTTC. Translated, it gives CASSLVGGSETQYF. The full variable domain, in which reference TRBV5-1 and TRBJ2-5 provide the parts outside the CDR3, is KAGVTQTPRYLIKTRGQQVTLSCSPISGHRSVSWYQQTPGQGLQFLFEYFSETQRNKGNFPGRFSGRQFSNSRSEMNVSTLELGDSALYLCASSLVGGSETQYFGPGTRLLVL.

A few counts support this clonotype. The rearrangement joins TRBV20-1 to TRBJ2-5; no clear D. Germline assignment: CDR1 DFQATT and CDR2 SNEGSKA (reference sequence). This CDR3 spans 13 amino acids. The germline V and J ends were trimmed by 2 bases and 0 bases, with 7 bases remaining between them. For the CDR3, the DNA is TGCAGTGCTAGAAGACCGTACCAAGAGACCCAGTACTTC. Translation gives CSARRPYQETQYF.

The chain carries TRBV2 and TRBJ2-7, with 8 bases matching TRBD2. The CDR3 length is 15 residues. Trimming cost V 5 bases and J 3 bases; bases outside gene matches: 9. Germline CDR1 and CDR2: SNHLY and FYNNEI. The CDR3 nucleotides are TGTGCCAGCAGTCCGCGGGGGGTTGTTGTCTACGAGCAGTACTTC. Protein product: CASSPRGVVVYEQYF.

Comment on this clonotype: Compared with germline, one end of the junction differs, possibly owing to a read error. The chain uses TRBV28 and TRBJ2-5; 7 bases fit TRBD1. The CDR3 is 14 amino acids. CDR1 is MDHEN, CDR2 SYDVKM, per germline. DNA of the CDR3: TGTGTCAGCAGCCGGAGACAGGGTCAAGAGACCCAGTACTTC. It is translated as CVSSRRQGQETQYF. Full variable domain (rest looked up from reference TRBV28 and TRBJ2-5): DVKVTQSSRYLVKRTGEKVFLECVQDMDHENMFWYRQDPGLGLRLIYFSYDVKMKEKGDIPEGYSVSREKKERFSLILESASTNQTSMYLCVSSRRQGQETQYFGPGTRLLVL.

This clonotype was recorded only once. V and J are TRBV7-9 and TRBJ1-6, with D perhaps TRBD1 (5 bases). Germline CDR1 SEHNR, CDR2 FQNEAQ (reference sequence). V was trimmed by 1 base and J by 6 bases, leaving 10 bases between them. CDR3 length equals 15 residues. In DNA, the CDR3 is TGTGCCAGCAGCTTAGGGTCCGGGGCTAATTCACCCCTCCACTTT. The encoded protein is CASSLGSGANSPLHF.

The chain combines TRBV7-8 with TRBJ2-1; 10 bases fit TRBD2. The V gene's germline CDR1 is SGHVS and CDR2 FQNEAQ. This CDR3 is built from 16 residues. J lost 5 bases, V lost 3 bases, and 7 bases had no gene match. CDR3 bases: TGTGCCAGCAGCTTTTCACTCCTAGCGGGGGACAATGAGCAGTTCTTC. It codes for CASSFSLLAGDNEQFF.